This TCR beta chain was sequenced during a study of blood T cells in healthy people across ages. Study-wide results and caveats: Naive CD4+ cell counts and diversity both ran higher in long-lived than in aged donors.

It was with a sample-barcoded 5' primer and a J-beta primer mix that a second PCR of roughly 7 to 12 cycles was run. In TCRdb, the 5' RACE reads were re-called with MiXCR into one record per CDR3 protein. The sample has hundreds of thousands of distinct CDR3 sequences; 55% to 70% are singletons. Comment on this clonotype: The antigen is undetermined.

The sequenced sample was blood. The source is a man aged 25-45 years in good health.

CDR3 sequence reads: CSASPRLGSFRETQYF. In DNA form, the CDR3 reads TGCAGTGCTAGCCCCCGTCTTGGCTCCTTCCGGGAGACCCAGTACTTC. The chain is built from TRBV20-1 and TRBJ2-5; D remains ambiguous. This CDR3 spans 16 amino acids. Germline CDR1 DFQATT, CDR2 SNEGSKA (reference sequence). The V end was cut by 3 bases, the J end by 5 bases, with 22 bases between.